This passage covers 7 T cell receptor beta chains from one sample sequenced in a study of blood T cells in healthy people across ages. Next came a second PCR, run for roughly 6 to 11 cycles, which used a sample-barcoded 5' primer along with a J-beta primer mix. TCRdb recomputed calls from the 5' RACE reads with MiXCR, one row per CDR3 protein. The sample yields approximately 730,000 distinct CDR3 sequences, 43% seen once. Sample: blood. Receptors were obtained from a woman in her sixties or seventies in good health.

The chain's CDR3 is CASNPSSGSVEQFF. The DNA of the CDR3 is TGTGCCAGCAACCCCAGCTCGGGGAGTGTTGAGCAGTTCTTC. The chain is built from TRBV7-3 and TRBJ2-1; tentative D call: TRBD2 (5 bases). Trimming took 7 bases from V and 9 from J, leaving 19 bases between them. The CDR3 loop spans 14 amino acids. The germline V gene has CDR1 SGHTA and CDR2 FQGTGA.

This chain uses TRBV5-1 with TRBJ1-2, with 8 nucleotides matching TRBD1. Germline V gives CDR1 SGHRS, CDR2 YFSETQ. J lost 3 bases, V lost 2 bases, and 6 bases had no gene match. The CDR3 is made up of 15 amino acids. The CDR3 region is CASSLTGGVDYGYTF. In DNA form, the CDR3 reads TGCGCCAGCAGCTTAACAGGGGGAGTGGACTATGGCTACACCTTC.

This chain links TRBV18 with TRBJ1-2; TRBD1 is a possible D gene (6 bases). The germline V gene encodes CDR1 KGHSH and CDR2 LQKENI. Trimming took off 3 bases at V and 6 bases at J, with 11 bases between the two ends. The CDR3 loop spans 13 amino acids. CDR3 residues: CASSPTRGDGYTF. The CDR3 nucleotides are TGTGCCAGCTCACCCACCAGGGGAGATGGCTACACCTTC.

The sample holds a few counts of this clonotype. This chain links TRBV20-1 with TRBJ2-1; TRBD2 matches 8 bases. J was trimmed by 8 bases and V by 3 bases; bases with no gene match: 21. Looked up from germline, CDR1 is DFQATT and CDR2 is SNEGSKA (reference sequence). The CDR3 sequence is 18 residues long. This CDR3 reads CSARAPLAGRMKGDEQFF. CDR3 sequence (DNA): TGCAGTGCTAGGGCTCCATTAGCGGGACGAATGAAAGGGGATGAGCAGTTCTTC.

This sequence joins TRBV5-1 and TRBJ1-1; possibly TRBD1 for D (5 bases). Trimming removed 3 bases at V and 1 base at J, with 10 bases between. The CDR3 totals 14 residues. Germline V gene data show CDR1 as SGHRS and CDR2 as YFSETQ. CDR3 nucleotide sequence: TGCGCCAGCAGCTGGAACCAGGGGAACACTGAAGCTTTCTTT. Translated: CASSWNQGNTEAFF.

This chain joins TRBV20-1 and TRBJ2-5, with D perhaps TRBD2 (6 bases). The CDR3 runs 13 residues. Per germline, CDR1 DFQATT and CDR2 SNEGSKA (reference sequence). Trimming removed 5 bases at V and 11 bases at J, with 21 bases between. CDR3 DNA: TGCAGTGCTCCTACTCTGCTAGGGACTGAGCAGTACTTC. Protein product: CSAPTLLGTEQYF.

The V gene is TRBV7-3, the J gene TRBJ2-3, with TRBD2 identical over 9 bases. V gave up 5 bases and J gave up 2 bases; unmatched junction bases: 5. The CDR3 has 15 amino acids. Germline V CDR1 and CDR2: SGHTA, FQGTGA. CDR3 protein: CASSPGTSYTDTQYF. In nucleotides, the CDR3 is TGTGCCAGCAGCCCAGGGACTAGCTACACAGATACGCAGTATTTT.